The 8 T cell receptor beta chains listed next were all sequenced from one sample in a study of blood T cells in healthy people across ages. Then a second PCR, running about 6 to 12 cycles, was carried out with a sample-barcoded 5' primer and a J-beta primer mix. TCRdb passed the 5' RACE reads through MiXCR, listing each CDR3 protein once. Of some 860,000 distinct CDR3 sequences in the sample, approximately 60% were seen once. Sequences were obtained from blood. The receptor source for this set is a man between 35 and 55 years old in good health.

This clonotype was counted a few times. This chain links TRBV20-1 with TRBJ1-6; the D is unclear. V shed 6 bases and J shed 9 bases, with 15 bases lying between them. The germline V gene has CDR1 DFQATT and CDR2 SNEGSKA (reference sequence). The CDR3 totals 13 residues. This CDR3 is CSARRSAGSPLHF. CDR3 bases: TGCAGTGCCCGCCGATCGGCAGGTTCACCCCTCCACTTT.

V usage is TRBV7-9 and J usage is TRBJ2-3, with 7 bases that match TRBD2. Germline trimming cut 8 bases from V and 2 bases from J; bases unmatched to any gene: 7. The CDR3 runs 14 residues. Per germline, CDR1 SEHNR and CDR2 FQNEAQ (reference sequence). The CDR3 region has the DNA TGTGCCAGCGACCGGGACTACCTCACAGATACGCAGTATTTT. This sequence encodes CASDRDYLTDTQYF.

The chain joins TRBV24-1 to TRBJ2-3, with D perhaps TRBD2 (7 bases). Germline CDR1 reads KGHDR; CDR2 reads SFDVKD. This CDR3 has 16 residues. Trimming took off 4 bases at V and 1 base at J, with 14 bases between the two ends. For the CDR3, the DNA is TGTGCCACCAGTGACCGGACGGGGGGCCGCACAGATACGCAGTATTTT. It yields the protein CATSDRTGGRTDTQYF.

This clonotype occurred a few times. The chain recombines TRBV6-1 with TRBJ2-3; 7 bases are shared with TRBD2. Losses at the gene ends were 9 bases for V and 2 bases for J; bases not matched to a gene: 11. This CDR3 contains 15 residues. The germline V gene encodes CDR1 MNHNS and CDR2 SASEGT. CDR3 nucleotides: TGTGCCAGTAGGGACTACTACTTTTACACAGATACGCAGTATTTT. This sequence encodes CASRDYYFYTDTQYF.

There are a few counts of this clonotype. The chain recombines TRBV24-1 with TRBJ1-4, with a tentative D call TRBD1 (6 bases). The V gene's germline CDR1 is KGHDR and CDR2 SFDVKD. The CDR3 consists of 15 residues. The germline V and J ends were trimmed by 3 bases and 7 bases, with 14 bases remaining between them. For the CDR3, the DNA is TGTGCCACCAGTGATCCCAGGGGTGTGTTTGAAAAACTGTTTTTT. Translation gives CATSDPRGVFEKLFF.

V gene TRBV11-3 combines with J gene TRBJ2-1; TRBD2 is a possible D gene (5 bases). The J call is uncertain, as TRBJ2-7 better fits the DNA end. Germline CDR1 and CDR2: SGHNT and YENEEA. The CDR3 totals 14 residues. In DNA, the CDR3 is TGTGCCAGCAGCAGGGAGAGCTCCTACAATGAGCAGTACTTC. Its translation: CASSRESSYNEQYF.

This clonotype was observed a few times. The V call is TRBV10-3, the J call TRBJ2-2; TRBD1 matches at 9 bases. Unmatched junction bases numbered 5, after V lost 0 bases and J lost 3 bases. The CDR3 length is 17 residues. Germline V lookup: CDR1 ENHRY, CDR2 SYGVKD. CDR3 amino acids: CAISESRGQGYTGELFF. Written as DNA, the CDR3 is TGTGCCATCAGTGAGTCGAGAGGACAGGGGTACACCGGGGAGCTGTTTTTT.

The genes are TRBV7-2 and TRBJ1-4; D gene unclear. CDR3 size: 16 residues. Germline CDR1 reads SGHTA; CDR2 reads FQGNSA. Trimming removed 5 bases at V and 1 base at J, with 14 bases between. CDR3 DNA sequence: TGTGCCAGCAGCCCCTACCGGGTACAAACTAATGAAAAACTGTTTTTT. It specifies CASSPYRVQTNEKLFF.